The 21 T cell receptor beta chains below were found in one sample sequenced in a study of graft-versus-host responses after intestinal transplantation. Clones were sequenced by immunoSEQ multiplex PCR, and TCRdb holds only the in-frame ones, with some missing. The table lists 140,000 or so clones, roughly 91% of them singletons. These TCRs' antigens remain unknown. The sequencing used unstimulated CD4+ T cells sorted from spleen or lymph node cells, collected before intestinal transplant. The receptors derive from a human donor who received an intestinal transplant.

The DNA for the CDR3 is TGCGCCAGCAGCACTCAGGGGGCTGAAGCTTTCTTT. Translating it yields CASSTQGAEAFF. The J gene is TRBJ1-1, the V gene TRBV5-1, with 7 bases matching TRBD1. Germline V gene sequence: CDR1 SGHRS, CDR2 YFSETQ. After removal of 4 bases from V and 6 bases from J, the junction contained 3 bases not matched to a gene. The CDR3 spans 12 residues.

The chain recombines TRBV11-2 with TRBJ2-5; D is possibly TRBD1 (6 bases). The CDR3 sequence is 14 residues long. Germline V lookup: CDR1 SGHAT, CDR2 FQNNGV. Trimming stripped 5 bases from V and 5 bases from J, with 15 bases between. The CDR3 is CASSHRDGEETQYF. DNA of the CDR3: TGTGCCAGCAGCCACAGGGATGGCGAGGAGACCCAGTACTTC.

J is TRBJ2-7 and V is TRBV28, with TRBD1 matching over 9 bases. Germline trimming cut 4 bases from V and 5 bases from J; bases unmatched to any gene: 9. CDR1 and CDR2 from the germline V gene are MDHEN and SYDVKM. This CDR3 comprises 15 residues. The CDR3, as DNA: TGTGCCAGCAGTTCGGGACAGGGTGGGCTCCACGAGCAGTACTTC. It specifies CASSSGQGGLHEQYF.

This chain joins TRBV5-1 and TRBJ1-2; TRBD1 agrees at 10 bases. The CDR3 consists of 13 residues. J lost 8 bases, V lost 0 bases, and 1 base had no gene match. CDR1 SGHRS and CDR2 YFSETQ come from the germline V gene. In DNA, the CDR3 is TGCGCCAGCAGCTTGGGACAGGGGGCGGGCTACACCTTC. Residues: CASSLGQGAGYTF.

The chain is built from TRBV7-9 and TRBJ2-2; maybe TRBD1 (6 bases). V gave up 5 bases and J gave up 3 bases, with 16 bases separating them. This CDR3 is built from 16 residues. CDR1 SEHNR and CDR2 FQNEAQ come from the germline V gene (reference sequence). CDR3: CASSQGRQGHTGELFF. CDR3 DNA: TGTGCCAGCAGCCAGGGGCGGCAGGGGCACACCGGGGAGCTGTTTTTT.

The genes are TRBV5-1 and TRBJ1-1, with D perhaps TRBD1 (6 bases). Germline V gene data show CDR1 as SGHRS and CDR2 as YFSETQ. The V gene lost 0 bases and the J gene lost 2 bases, with 14 bases spanning the gap. The CDR3 has 16 amino acids. CDR3 loop: CASSLVTGGLNTEAFF. CDR3 bases: TGCGCCAGCAGCTTGGTGACGGGGGGCCTAAACACTGAAGCTTTCTTT.

V usage is TRBV27 and J usage is TRBJ2-5; D possibly matches TRBD1 or TRBD2 (5 bases each). Near its end, the DNA agrees better with TRBJ2-7, so the J call may be wrong. CDR3 length: 15 residues. Germline V lookup: CDR1 MNHEY, CDR2 SMNVEV (reference sequence). The CDR3 region is CASSRDVSPLYEQYF. DNA for the CDR3: TGTGCCAGCAGCAGGGACGTTTCCCCCCTCTACGAGCAGTACTTC.

The chain carries TRBV29-1 and TRBJ1-2; D ambiguous. The CDR3 runs to 14 residues. Trimming cost V 4 bases and J 8 bases, with 20 bases left between them. CDR1 is SQVTM, CDR2 ANQGSEA, per germline. The CDR3 sequence is CSVAPTEVRVGYTF. CDR3 bases: TGCAGCGTTGCACCAACCGAGGTTCGGGTCGGCTACACCTTC.

V gene TRBV27 combines with J gene TRBJ1-1, with a weak D call TRBD1 (6 bases). V was clipped by 5 bases and J by 1 base, with 11 bases between them. Per the germline V gene, CDR1 is MNHEY and CDR2 is SMNVEV (reference sequence). The CDR3 is made up of 14 amino acids. CDR3 sequence (DNA): TGTGCCAGCAGTGCTCAGGGGAAGAACACTGAAGCTTTCTTT. It is translated as CASSAQGKNTEAFF.

The genes are TRBV25-1 and TRBJ1-1; D is unresolved. V lost 4 bases to trimming and J lost 3 bases, with 15 bases between them. The V gene's germline CDR1 is MGHDK and CDR2 SYGVNS. The CDR3 has 15 residues. The CDR3, as DNA: TGTGCCAGCAGTGGTCCTCCTCTAAGGGACACTGAAGCTTTCTTT. Encoded protein: CASSGPPLRDTEAFF.

The chain couples TRBV7-8 to TRBJ2-7; D gene unclear. Germline loops: CDR1 SGHVS, CDR2 FQNEAQ. V was trimmed by 5 bases and J by 4 bases, leaving 15 bases between them. The CDR3 has 14 residues. The CDR3 spells CASSLGQGMYEQYF. For the CDR3, the DNA is TGTGCCAGCAGCCTGGGTCAAGGAATGTACGAGCAGTACTTC. The whole variable domain, filled in from reference TRBV7-8 and TRBJ2-7, reads GAGVSQSPRYKVAKRGQDVALRCDPISGHVSLFWYQQALGQGPEFLTYFQNEAQLDKSGLPSDRFFAERPEGSVSTLKIQRTQQEDSAVYLCASSLGQGMYEQYFGPGTRLTVT.

The CDR3 DNA is TGTGCCAGCAACCTAAATAAGGGGTACGAGCAGTACTTC. Translating gives CASNLNKGYEQYF. The genes are TRBV6-1 and TRBJ2-7; D might be TRBD1 (5 bases). This CDR3 comprises 13 residues. The germline CDR1 and CDR2 sequences are MNHNS and SASEGT. V was clipped by 7 bases and J by 4 bases, with 14 bases between them.

CDR3 residues: CATSRPTVPYEQYF. As DNA, the CDR3 is TGTGCCACCAGCAGACCGACCGTCCCCTACGAGCAGTACTTC. V gene TRBV15 combines with J gene TRBJ2-7; D remains unclear. Germline V CDR1 and CDR2: LNHNV, YYDKDF (reference sequence). Trimming removed 2 bases from V and 2 bases from J, with 10 bases in between. The CDR3 covers 14 residues.

The rearrangement uses TRBV7-9 and TRBJ2-7, with 11 bases fitting TRBD2. Germline trimming cut 5 bases from V and 2 bases from J; bases unmatched to any gene: 11. Germline V lookup: CDR1 SEHNR, CDR2 FQNEAQ (reference sequence). The CDR3 totals 17 residues. Written as DNA, the CDR3 is TGTGCCAGCAGCGATAATGGACTAGCGGGTACTACCTACGAGCAGTACTTC. Translation gives CASSDNGLAGTTYEQYF.

This rearrangement joins TRBV11-2 to TRBJ2-7; tentatively, D is TRBD1 or TRBD2 (5 bases each). V was shortened by 3 bases and J by 4 bases, with 13 bases between the two germline ends. The CDR3 contains 14 residues. Germline-derived CDR1 and CDR2 are SGHAT and FQNNGV. CDR3 nucleotides: TGTGCCAGCAGCTTCCAGGGCTGGGGGTACGAGCAGTACTTC. Protein: CASSFQGWGYEQYF.

This CDR3 is CASSRQGNTEAFF. The CDR3 DNA is TGTGCCAGCAGTCGACAGGGGAACACTGAAGCTTTCTTT. This chain uses TRBV4-2 with TRBJ1-1; 7 bases agree with TRBD1. The junction had 2 bases not matched to a gene; V was cut back by 6 bases and J by 1 base. The CDR3 spans 13 residues. CDR1 LGHNA and CDR2 YNFKEQ come from the germline V gene.

V usage is TRBV6-5 and J usage is TRBJ2-7, with D tentatively TRBD2 (6 bases). The ends were cut back, 6 bases at V and 2 bases at J, with 14 bases in the middle. CDR3 length: 14 residues. Germline-derived CDR1 and CDR2 are MNHEY and SVGAGI. The CDR3 region is CASRRHAGTYEQYF. The DNA of the CDR3 is TGTGCCAGCAGGAGACACGCGGGGACCTACGAGCAGTACTTC.

This clone was recorded only once. The chain recombines TRBV10-2 with TRBJ2-7, with a possible D match to TRBD1 (5 bases). The CDR3 covers 15 residues. CDR1 and CDR2 (germline): WSHSY, SAAADI. Trimming took 0 bases from V and 7 from J, leaving 16 bases between them. Here the CDR3 reads CASSESARGLREQYF. Here the CDR3 DNA reads TGCGCCAGCAGTGAGTCGGCTAGGGGCCTGAGGGAGCAGTACTTC.

V is TRBV6-4 and J is TRBJ2-3, with 11 bases lining up with TRBD2. The trim removed 6 bases at V and 2 bases at J, leaving 4 bases unmatched. From germline, CDR1 is MRHNA and CDR2 SNTAGT. The CDR3 is 15 residues long. The CDR3 region is CASRMGLAATDTQYF. In DNA form, the CDR3 reads TGTGCCAGCAGGATGGGACTAGCGGCCACAGATACGCAGTATTTT.

The chain couples TRBV6-1 to TRBJ2-3, with 9 positions matching TRBD2. CDR3 length: 16 amino acids. From germline, CDR1 is MNHNS and CDR2 SASEGT. With V trimmed by 2 bases and J by 4 bases, 7 bases remained unmatched. CDR3 in DNA: TGTGCCAGCAGTGAACGATTAGCGGGAGCGTCAGATACGCAGTATTTT. It is translated as CASSERLAGASDTQYF.

This clone is a singleton in its sample. The chain links TRBV11-2 to TRBJ2-5, with 7 bases fitting TRBD2. Germline V gene sequence: CDR1 SGHAT, CDR2 FQNNGV. This CDR3 comprises 15 residues. The V and J ends lost 3 bases and 3 bases, in that order; junction bases with no gene match: 7. The CDR3 is CASSFSGGLEETQYF. The CDR3 nucleotides read TGTGCCAGCAGCTTTTCGGGGGGATTGGAAGAGACCCAGTACTTC.